This T cell receptor (beta chain) was recorded in a study of naive and memory T cell subsets. Points from the study as a whole: From naive to CM, EM and EMRA, diversity decreased and Gini increased. Possibly reflecting memory cells re-expressing CD45RA, a few larger clonotypes occurred in naive repertoires, especially CD8. Over 90% of naive TCR sequences appeared only once, unlike memory subsets.

The beta constant-region primer was an equimolar mix of two oligonucleotides covering TRBC1 and TRBC2. Four rounds of PCR amplified the ligated cDNA using nested alpha and beta constant-region primers plus SP2. One entry per CDR3 protein, called by TCRdb with MiXCR from the UMI-ligation and nested PCR reads. The sample lists 95,000 to 110,000 distinct CDR3 sequences; roughly 15% were seen once. In regard to this clonotype: Its antigen remains unknown.

Separate alpha and beta amplification began at the second PCR step. Four subsets defined by CD45RA and CD27 were sorted after CD3, CD4, CD8 and live/dead staining. This CDR3 contains 11 residues. Trimming removed 3 bases at V and 7 bases at J, with 7 bases between. Germline CDR1 is DFQATT and CDR2 is SNEGSKA (reference sequence). Material: naive CD8+ T cells from blood. V usage is TRBV20-1 and J usage is TRBJ2-1; D remains ambiguous. This clonotype originated in a human donor in good health. The CDR3 loop is CSARAPNEQFF. For the CDR3, the DNA is TGCAGTGCTAGGGCACCTAATGAGCAGTTCTTC.